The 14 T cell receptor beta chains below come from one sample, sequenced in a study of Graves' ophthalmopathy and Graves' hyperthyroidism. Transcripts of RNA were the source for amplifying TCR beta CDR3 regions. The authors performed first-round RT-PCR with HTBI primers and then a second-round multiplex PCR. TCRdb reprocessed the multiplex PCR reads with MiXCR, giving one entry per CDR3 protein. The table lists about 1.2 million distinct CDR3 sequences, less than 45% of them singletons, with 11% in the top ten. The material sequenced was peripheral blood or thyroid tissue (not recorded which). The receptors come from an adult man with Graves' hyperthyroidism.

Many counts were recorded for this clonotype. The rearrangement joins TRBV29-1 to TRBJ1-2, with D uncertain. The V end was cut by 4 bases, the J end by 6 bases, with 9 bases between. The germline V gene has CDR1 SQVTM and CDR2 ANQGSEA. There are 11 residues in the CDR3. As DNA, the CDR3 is TGCAGCGTTGGCCGGGCGAATGGCTACACCTTC. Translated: CSVGRANGYTF.

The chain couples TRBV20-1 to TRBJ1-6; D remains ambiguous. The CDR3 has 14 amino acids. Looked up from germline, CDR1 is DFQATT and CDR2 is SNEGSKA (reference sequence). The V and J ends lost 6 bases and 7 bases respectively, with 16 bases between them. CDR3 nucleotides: TGCAGTGCGCCCCCGGGAACCGGCAATTCACCCCTCCACTTT. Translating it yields CSAPPGTGNSPLHF.

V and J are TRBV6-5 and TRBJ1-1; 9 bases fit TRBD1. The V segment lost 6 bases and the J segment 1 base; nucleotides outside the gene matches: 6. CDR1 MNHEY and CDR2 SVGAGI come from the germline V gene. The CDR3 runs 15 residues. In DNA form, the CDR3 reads TGTGCCAGCAGACCGAGGGACAGGGAGAACACTGAAGCTTTCTTT. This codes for CASRPRDRENTEAFF.

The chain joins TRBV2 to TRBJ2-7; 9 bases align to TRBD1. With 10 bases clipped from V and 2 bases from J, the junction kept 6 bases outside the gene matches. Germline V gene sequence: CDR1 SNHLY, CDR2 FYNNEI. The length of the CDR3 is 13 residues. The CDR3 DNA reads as TGTGCCAAGGGACAGGGAATTCCCTACGAGCAGTACTTC. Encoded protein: CAKGQGIPYEQYF.

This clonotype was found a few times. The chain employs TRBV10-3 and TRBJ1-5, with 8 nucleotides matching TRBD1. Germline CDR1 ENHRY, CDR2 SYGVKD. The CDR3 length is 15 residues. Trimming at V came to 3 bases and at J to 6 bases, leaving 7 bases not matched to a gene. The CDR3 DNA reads TGTGCCATCAGTGATGGGCAGGGGGCGGCTCAGCCCCAGCATTTT. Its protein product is CAISDGQGAAQPQHF.

The DNA for the CDR3 is TGTGCCAGCAGCTTGAAGCGGGACAGGGAAGATCAGCCCCAGCATTTT. Amino acids: CASSLKRDREDQPQHF. The chain recombines TRBV5-6 with TRBJ1-5; 9 bases are a match to TRBD1. This CDR3 has 16 amino acids. The V gene end was trimmed by 1 base and the J gene end by 5 bases; junction bases not matched to a gene: 7. Germline CDR1 is SGHDT and CDR2 is YYEEEE.

The CDR3 spells CASSPSPGAGTSGYEQYF. The CDR3 DNA is TGTGCCAGCAGTCCCTCCCCGGGGGCCGGGACTAGCGGTTACGAGCAGTACTTC. The chain joins TRBV28 to TRBJ2-7, with 11 nucleotides matching TRBD2. The V gene end was trimmed by 5 bases and the J gene end by 4 bases; junction bases not matched to a gene: 16. The CDR3 spans 18 residues. Looked up from germline, CDR1 is MDHEN and CDR2 is SYDVKM.

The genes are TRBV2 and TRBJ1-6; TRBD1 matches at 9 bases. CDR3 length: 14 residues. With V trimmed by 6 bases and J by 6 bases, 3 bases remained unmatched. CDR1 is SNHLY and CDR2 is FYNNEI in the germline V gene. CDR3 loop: CASRMDRGNSPLHF. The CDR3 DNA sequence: TGTGCCAGCAGGATGGACAGGGGTAATTCACCCCTCCACTTT.

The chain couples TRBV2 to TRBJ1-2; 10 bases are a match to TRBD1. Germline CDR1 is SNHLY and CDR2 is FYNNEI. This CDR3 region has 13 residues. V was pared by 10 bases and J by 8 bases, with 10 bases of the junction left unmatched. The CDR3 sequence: CANQRDRGVGYTF. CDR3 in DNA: TGTGCCAACCAACGGGACAGGGGAGTCGGCTACACCTTC.

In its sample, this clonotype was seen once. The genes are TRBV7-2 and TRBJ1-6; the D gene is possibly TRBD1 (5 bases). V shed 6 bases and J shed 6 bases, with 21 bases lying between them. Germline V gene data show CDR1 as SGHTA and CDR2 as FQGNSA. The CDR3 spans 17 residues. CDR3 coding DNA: TGTGCCAGCAGTGGACACGGCGGGACGGTAGCTAATTCACCCCTCCACTTT. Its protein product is CASSGHGGTVANSPLHF.

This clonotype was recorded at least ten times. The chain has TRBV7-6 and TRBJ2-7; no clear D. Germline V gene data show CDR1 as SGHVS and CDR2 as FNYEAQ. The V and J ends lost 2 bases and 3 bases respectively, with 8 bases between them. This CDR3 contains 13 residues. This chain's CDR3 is CASSLQQHYEQYF. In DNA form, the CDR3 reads TGTGCCAGCAGCTTACAGCAGCACTACGAGCAGTACTTC.

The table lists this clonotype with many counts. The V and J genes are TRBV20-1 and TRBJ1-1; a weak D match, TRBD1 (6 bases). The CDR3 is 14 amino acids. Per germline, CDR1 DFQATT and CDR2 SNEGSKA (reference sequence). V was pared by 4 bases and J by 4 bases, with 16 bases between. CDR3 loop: CSATAQGWATEAFF. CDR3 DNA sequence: TGCAGTGCTACCGCACAGGGTTGGGCCACTGAAGCTTTCTTT.

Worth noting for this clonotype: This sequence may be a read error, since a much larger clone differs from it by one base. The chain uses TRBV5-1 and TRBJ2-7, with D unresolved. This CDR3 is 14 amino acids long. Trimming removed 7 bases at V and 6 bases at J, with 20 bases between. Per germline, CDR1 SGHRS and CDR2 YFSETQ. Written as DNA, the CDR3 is TGCGCCAGCGGCCTCCCTAGTTCCCGGAGCGAGCAGTACTTC. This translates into CASGLPSSRSEQYF.

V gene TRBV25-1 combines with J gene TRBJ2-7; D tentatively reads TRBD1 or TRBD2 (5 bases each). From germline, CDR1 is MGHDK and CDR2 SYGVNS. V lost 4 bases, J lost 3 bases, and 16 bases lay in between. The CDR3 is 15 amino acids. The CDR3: CASSATGTESYEQYF. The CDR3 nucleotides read TGTGCCAGCAGTGCTACCGGGACGGAGAGCTACGAGCAGTACTTC.